A single TCR beta chain is shown here with its context. This entry belongs to a study of control samples from healthy donors and cancer patients. TCRdb's copy holds only in-frame clones and misses some; the assay was immunoSEQ multiplex PCR. The sample yields about 160,000 clones, around 94% seen once. This CDR3 is built from 14 residues. Per germline, CDR1 LNHDA and CDR2 SQIVND (reference sequence). With 5 bases clipped from V and 6 bases from J, the junction kept 7 bases outside the gene matches. This chain connects TRBV19 to TRBJ1-1; 9 bases align to TRBD1. This sequence originates from a man aged 55 to 70 with colorectal cancer. The sequencing input was PBMCs. The CDR3 DNA is TGTGCCAGTAGTCCACAGGGGGCTGGCGCTGAAGCTTTCTTT. The encoded protein is CASSPQGAGAEAFF.